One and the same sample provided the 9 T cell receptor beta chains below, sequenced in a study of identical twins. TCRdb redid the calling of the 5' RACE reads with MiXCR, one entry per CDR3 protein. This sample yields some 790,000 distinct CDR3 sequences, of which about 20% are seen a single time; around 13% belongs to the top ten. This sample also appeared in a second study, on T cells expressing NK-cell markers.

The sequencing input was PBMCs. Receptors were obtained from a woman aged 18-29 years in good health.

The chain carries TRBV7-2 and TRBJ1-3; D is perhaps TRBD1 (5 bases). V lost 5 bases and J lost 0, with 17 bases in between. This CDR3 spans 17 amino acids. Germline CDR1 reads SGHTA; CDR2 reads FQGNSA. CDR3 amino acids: CASSPSGGGSSGNTIYF. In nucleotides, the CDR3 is TGTGCCAGCAGCCCCAGCGGTGGGGGAAGCTCTGGAAACACCATATATTTT.

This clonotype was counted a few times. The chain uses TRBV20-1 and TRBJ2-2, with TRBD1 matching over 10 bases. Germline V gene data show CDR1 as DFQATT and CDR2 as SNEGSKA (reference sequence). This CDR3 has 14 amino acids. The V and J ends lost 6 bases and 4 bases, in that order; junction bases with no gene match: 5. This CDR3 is CSAGTGAPTGELFF. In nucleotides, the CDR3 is TGCAGTGCGGGGACAGGGGCCCCCACCGGGGAGCTGTTTTTT.

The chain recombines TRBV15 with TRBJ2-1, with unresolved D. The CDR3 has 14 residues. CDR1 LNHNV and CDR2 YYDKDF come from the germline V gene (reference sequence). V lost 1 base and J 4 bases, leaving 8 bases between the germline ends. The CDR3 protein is CATSRGGFYNEQFF. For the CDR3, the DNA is TGTGCCACCAGCAGAGGTGGCTTTTACAATGAGCAGTTCTTC.

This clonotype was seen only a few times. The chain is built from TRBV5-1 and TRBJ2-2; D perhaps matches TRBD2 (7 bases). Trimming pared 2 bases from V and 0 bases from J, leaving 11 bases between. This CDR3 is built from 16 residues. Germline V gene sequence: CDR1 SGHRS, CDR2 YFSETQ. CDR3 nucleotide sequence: TGCGCCAGCAGCTTATCGGGGGGCCCGAACACCGGGGAGCTGTTTTTT. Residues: CASSLSGGPNTGELFF. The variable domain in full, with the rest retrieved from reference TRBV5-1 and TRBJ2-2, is KAGVTQTPRYLIKTRGQQVTLSCSPISGHRSVSWYQQTPGQGLQFLFEYFSETQRNKGNFPGRFSGRQFSNSRSEMNVSTLELGDSALYLCASSLSGGPNTGELFFGEGSRLTVL.

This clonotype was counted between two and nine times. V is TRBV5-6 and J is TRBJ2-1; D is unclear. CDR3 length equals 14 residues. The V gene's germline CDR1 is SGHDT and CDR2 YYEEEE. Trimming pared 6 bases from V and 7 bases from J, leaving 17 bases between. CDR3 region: CASNLKASTNEQFF. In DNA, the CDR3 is TGTGCCAGCAACCTCAAAGCGTCTACTAATGAGCAGTTCTTC.

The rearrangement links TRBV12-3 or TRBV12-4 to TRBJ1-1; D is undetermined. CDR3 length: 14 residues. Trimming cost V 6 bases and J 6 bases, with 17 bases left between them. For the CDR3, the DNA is TGTGCCAGCAGCCCTCTATACGGAGCGTCTGAAGCTTTCTTT. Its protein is CASSPLYGASEAFF.

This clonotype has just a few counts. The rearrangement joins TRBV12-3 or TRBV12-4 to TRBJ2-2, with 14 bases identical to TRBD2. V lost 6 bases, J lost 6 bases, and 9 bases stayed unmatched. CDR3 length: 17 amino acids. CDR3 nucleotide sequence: TGTGCCAGCAGCTTGGGACTAGCGGGAGTCCGGGCCGGGGAGCTGTTTTTT. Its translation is CASSLGLAGVRAGELFF.

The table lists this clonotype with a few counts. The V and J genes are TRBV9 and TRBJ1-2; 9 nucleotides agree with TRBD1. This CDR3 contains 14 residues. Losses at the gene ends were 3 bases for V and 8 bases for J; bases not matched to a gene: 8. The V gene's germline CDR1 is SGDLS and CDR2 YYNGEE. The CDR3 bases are TGTGCCAGCAGCGGGGGACAGGGAGATTACGGCTACACCTTC. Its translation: CASSGGQGDYGYTF.

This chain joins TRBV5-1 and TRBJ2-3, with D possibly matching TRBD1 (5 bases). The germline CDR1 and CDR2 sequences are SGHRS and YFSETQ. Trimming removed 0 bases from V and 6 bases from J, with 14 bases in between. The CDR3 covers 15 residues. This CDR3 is CASSLVGQGWDTQYF. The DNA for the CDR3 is TGCGCCAGCAGCTTGGTGGGCCAGGGATGGGATACGCAGTATTTT. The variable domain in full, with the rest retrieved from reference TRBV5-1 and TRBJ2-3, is KAGVTQTPRYLIKTRGQQVTLSCSPISGHRSVSWYQQTPGQGLQFLFEYFSETQRNKGNFPGRFSGRQFSNSRSEMNVSTLELGDSALYLCASSLVGQGWDTQYFGPGTRLTVL.